Below are 11 T cell receptor beta chains sequenced from a single sample in a study of blood T cell repertoires in COVID-19. Assay: immunoSEQ multiplex PCR; the TCRdb copy retains only in-frame clones and omits some. The sample lists about 260,000 clones, about 89% occurring once. The sample taken for sequencing was peripheral blood. These TCRs come from a man aged 40-49 years who had recovered from COVID-19.

The rearrangement links TRBV19 to TRBJ2-2, with TRBD2 matching 9 bases. With V trimmed by 0 bases and J by 4 bases, 6 bases remained unmatched. Germline V gene lookup returns CDR1 LNHDA and CDR2 SQIVND (reference sequence). The CDR3 contains 17 residues. The CDR3 loop is CASSIDGAGGPTGELFF. CDR3 DNA: TGTGCCAGTAGTATAGACGGTGCGGGAGGGCCCACCGGGGAGCTGTTTTTT.

This chain joins TRBV29-1 and TRBJ2-7; perhaps TRBD1 as D (6 bases). CDR3 length: 12 amino acids. Germline CDR1 SQVTM, CDR2 ANQGSEA. The V end was cut by 3 bases, the J end by 3 bases, with 9 bases between. The CDR3 protein is CSVEDRLYEQYF. CDR3 coding DNA: TGCAGCGTTGAGGACAGACTCTACGAGCAGTACTTC.

This chain connects TRBV4-3 to TRBJ1-3; 10 bases match TRBD1. This CDR3 comprises 16 residues. Germline CDR1 LGHNA, CDR2 YSLEER. The V gene end was trimmed by 2 bases and the J gene end by 6 bases; junction bases not matched to a gene: 7. The CDR3 protein is CASSQRQGALINTIYF. The CDR3 nucleotides read TGCGCCAGCAGCCAACGACAGGGGGCGCTTATAAACACCATATATTTT.

The J gene is TRBJ2-2, the V gene TRBV30; no firm D call. This CDR3 has 11 amino acids. With 2 bases removed from V and 4 bases from J, the gap between germline ends came to 2 bases. CDR1 and CDR2 (germline): GTSNPN, SVGIG (reference sequence). Written as DNA, the CDR3 is TGTGCCTGGAGTCGCACCGGGGAGCTGTTTTTT. Protein sequence: CAWSRTGELFF.

In the case of this clone: One junction end disagrees with the germline gene, perhaps due to a read error. The V call is TRBV6-2 or TRBV6-3, the J call TRBJ2-7, with TRBD2 identical over 14 bases. This CDR3 has 13 residues. Germline V gene lookup returns CDR1 MNHEY and CDR2 SVGEGT. The CDR3: CASSAGLAGGLHF. CDR3 sequence (DNA): TGTGCCAGCAGTGCAGGACTAGCGGGAGGACTACACTTC.

The gene calls are TRBV3-1 (or the pseudogene TRBV3-2) and TRBJ2-7; 15 nucleotides align to TRBD2. Per germline, CDR1 LGHDT and CDR2 YNNKEL (reference sequence). Germline trimming cut 0 bases from V and 4 bases from J; bases unmatched to any gene: 7. The CDR3 is 18 residues long. The CDR3 loop is CASSQDWGLAGGRYEQYF. The DNA of the CDR3 is TGTGCCAGCAGCCAAGATTGGGGACTAGCGGGGGGCAGGTACGAGCAGTACTTC.

J is TRBJ1-1 and V is TRBV5-4; a possible D gene is TRBD1 (5 bases). In germline, CDR1 is SGHNT, CDR2 YYREEE (reference sequence). The CDR3 is 12 amino acids. V was pared by 2 bases and J by 5 bases, with 7 bases between. In DNA form, the CDR3 reads TGTGCCAGCAGCTTAAAGGGGACTGAAGCTTTCTTT. This encodes CASSLKGTEAFF.

The chain uses TRBV5-8 and TRBJ2-5; D gene unclear. Deletions cut 0 bases from V and 1 base from J, with 10 bases between. The CDR3 covers 15 residues. Germline CDR1 is SGHTS and CDR2 is YDEGEE. In DNA form, the CDR3 reads TGTGCCAGCAGCTTGGTTAAAGAGGTCCAAGAGACCCAGTACTTC. Translated: CASSLVKEVQETQYF.

V and J are TRBV27 and TRBJ2-2; weak D call: TRBD1 (8 bases). The CDR3 extends over 15 amino acids. Trimming pared 6 bases from V and 5 bases from J, leaving 16 bases between. Germline loops: CDR1 MNHEY, CDR2 SMNVEV (reference sequence). CDR3 nucleotide sequence: TGTGCCAGCAGCTTTGGACAGGGAGGGACCGGGGAGCTGTTTTTT. Its translation: CASSFGQGGTGELFF.

This clone was picked up one time. The chain recombines TRBV4-1 with TRBJ2-1; the D is unclear. Germline V gives CDR1 MGHRA, CDR2 YSYEKL. Trimming left V 6 bases short and J 3 bases short, with 3 bases between. The CDR3 is 11 residues long. The CDR3 DNA sequence: TGCGCCAGCAGTCTCTACAATGAGCAGTTCTTC. Encoded protein: CASSLYNEQFF.

The CDR3 DNA reads TGTGCCAGCAGCGAAGACAGGGGGATTGAAAAACTGTTTTTT. This codes for CASSEDRGIEKLFF. V and J are TRBV6-6 and TRBJ1-4; 9 nucleotides agree with TRBD1. Germline CDR1 reads MNHNY; CDR2 reads SVGAGI (reference sequence). The V and J ends lost 6 bases and 7 bases, in that order; junction bases with no gene match: 6. This CDR3 spans 14 amino acids.